This TCR beta chain was sequenced for a study of blood T cell repertoires in COVID-19. Looking at the study overall: The United States, Italy and Spain were the sources of the acute and convalescent COVID-19 samples. PBMCs, B-cell-depleted T cells, or T cells were the source of the cDNA or gDNA that made up the material.

With 8 bases removed from V and 5 bases from J, the gap between germline ends came to 18 bases. The length of the CDR3 is 13 residues. CDR1 GTSNPN and CDR2 SVGIG come from the germline V gene (reference sequence). Before being deemed recovered, Cohort 3 donors had two negative PCRs, clearance, or symptom resolution. Per the original data handling: Researchers report that nucleated cell counts were estimated from reference gene primer amplification. This table comes from immunoSEQ multiplex PCR, and its TCRdb copy is limited to in-frame clones, with some not included. V, J and clone size were drawn from that table, and D and trimming were deduced from the DNA. The sample lists roughly 280,000 clones; roughly nine tenths were seen once.

The origin of this receptor is a woman under 30 who had recovered from COVID-19. The sequenced sample was PBMCs or T cells enriched from blood (not recorded which). The V gene is TRBV30, the J gene TRBJ2-5; D may be TRBD1 (5 bases). CDR3 in DNA: TGTGCCCGAAGTCAGGGAACCGTGGAGACCCAGTACTTC. Protein: CARSQGTVETQYF.